One sample yielded the 9 T cell receptor beta chains listed below, sequenced in a study of CD8 T cells in ankylosing spondylitis. TCRdb redid the calling of the 5' RACE reads with MiXCR, one entry per CDR3 protein. Of 200,000 to 300,000 distinct CDR3 sequences detected, about 9.1% appear once; the ten largest clones hold 6.5% to 7%. The sequenced sample consisted of blood, either unsorted or a sorted T cell fraction (not recorded which). The receptors were gathered from a male donor with ankylosing spondylitis or in good health (not recorded which).

V gene TRBV11-2 combines with J gene TRBJ2-7, with 12 nucleotides matching TRBD1. Germline assignment: CDR1 SGHAT and CDR2 FQNNGV. The CDR3 totals 16 residues. The V gene end was trimmed by 3 bases and the J gene end by 4 bases; junction bases not matched to a gene: 7. The CDR3 region is CASSFPGTGGVYEQYF. The CDR3 DNA sequence: TGTGCCAGCAGCTTCCCCGGGACAGGGGGCGTTTACGAGCAGTACTTC. Supplemented by reference TRBV11-2 and TRBJ2-7, the full variable domain reads EAGVAQSPRYKIIEKRQSVAFWCNPISGHATLYWYQQILGQGPKLLIQFQNNGVVDDSQLPKDRFSAERLKGVDSTLKIQPAKLEDSAVYLCASSFPGTGGVYEQYFGPGTRLTVT.

This clonotype occurred many times. This chain uses TRBV5-1 with TRBJ1-1; D uncertain. Germline CDR1 is SGHRS and CDR2 is YFSETQ. With 4 bases removed from V and 1 base from J, the gap between germline ends came to 11 bases. CDR3 size: 14 residues. The CDR3 sequence is CASSPGPANTEAFF. The DNA for the CDR3 is TGCGCCAGCAGCCCCGGGCCAGCGAACACTGAAGCTTTCTTT. The variable domain in full, completed from reference TRBV5-1 and TRBJ1-1, reads KAGVTQTPRYLIKTRGQQVTLSCSPISGHRSVSWYQQTPGQGLQFLFEYFSETQRNKGNFPGRFSGRQFSNSRSEMNVSTLELGDSALYLCASSPGPANTEAFFGQGTRLTVV.

With regard to this clonotype: A much larger clone lies a single base off, so this may be a read error. The chain has TRBV4-1 and TRBJ2-3; 7 bases fit TRBD2. Germline V CDR1 and CDR2: MGHRA, YSYEKL. The CDR3 length is 16 residues. J gave up 5 bases and V 6 bases, and 14 bases lay outside the gene matches. As DNA, the CDR3 is TGCGCCAGCAGAAGGCCTGGGGCGGGAGAGGGAGATACGCAGTATTTT. This gives the protein CASRRPGAGEGDTQYF.

This clonotype appeared many times. This chain joins TRBV21-1 and TRBJ2-5. TRBV21-1 is flagged as a pseudogene. The length of the CDR3 is 12 residues. The CDR3 sequence is CASSGFQETQYF. For the CDR3, the DNA is TGTGCCAGCAGCGGGTTCCAAGAGACCCAGTACTTC.

Comment on this clonotype: Just one base apart from a much larger clone, this may be a read error. The chain combines TRBV6-2 or TRBV6-3 with TRBJ1-5; D is unclear. The germline V and J ends were trimmed by 4 bases and 15 bases, with 22 bases remaining between them. The CDR3 loop spans 14 amino acids. Germline V lookup: CDR1 MNHEY, CDR2 SVGEGT. CDR3 protein: CASSSSSLRPSRHF. CDR3 coding DNA: TGTGCCAGCAGTTCCTCCTCCCTCCGACCGTCTCGGCATTTT.

This clonotype was recorded at least ten times. The rearrangement uses TRBV29-1 and TRBJ2-2; no clear D. This CDR3 has 12 amino acids. Deletions cut 3 bases from V and 3 bases from J, with 5 bases between. Germline V gene data show CDR1 as SQVTM and CDR2 as ANQGSEA. In nucleotides, the CDR3 is TGCAGCGTTGAGAGTGACACCGGGGAGCTGTTTTTT. It specifies CSVESDTGELFF.

This clonotype was detected a few times. As DNA, the CDR3 is TGCGCCAGCAGTACGACCGGGACCTCGGGGGTGAATGAGCAGTTCTTC. This gives the protein CASSTTGTSGVNEQFF. V gene TRBV10-2 combines with J gene TRBJ2-1, with a possible D match to TRBD2 (6 bases). Germline CDR1 reads WSHSY; CDR2 reads SAAADI. Trimming removed 5 bases at V and 7 bases at J, with 21 bases between. CDR3 size: 16 residues.

In this sample, this clonotype turned up many times. The rearrangement joins TRBV4-1 to TRBJ2-7; no clear D. From germline, CDR1 is MGHRA and CDR2 YSYEKL. V lost 5 bases, J lost 2 bases, and 13 bases lay in between. This CDR3 has 14 residues. CDR3 bases: TGCGCCAGCAGCTCTAATCATCTAACCTACGAGCAGTACTTC. Residues: CASSSNHLTYEQYF.

V gene TRBV2 combines with J gene TRBJ2-2; 15 nucleotides match TRBD2. CDR1 is SNHLY and CDR2 is FYNNEI in the germline V gene. J lost 5 bases, V lost 4 bases, and 11 bases had no gene match. This CDR3 is built from 19 residues. CDR3 bases: TGTGCCAGCAGTGGATGGACTAGCGGGGGGGCCGATAGAACCGGGGAGCTGTTTTTT. Translating it yields CASSGWTSGGADRTGELFF.